The T cell receptor beta chain under discussion was sequenced for a study of blood T cell repertoires in COVID-19. The table came from immunoSEQ multiplex PCR; TCRdb's copy has only in-frame clones and leaves some out. The sample has around 260,000 clones, around 89% seen once. The germline CDR1 and CDR2 sequences are KGHSH and LQKENI. The ends were cut back, 2 bases at V and 3 bases at J, with 7 bases in the middle. CDR3 length equals 13 residues. The source material was peripheral blood. The TCR was taken from a man aged 25-45 years with acute or convalescent COVID-19. The V and J genes are TRBV18 and TRBJ1-1; D is uncertain. CDR3 in amino acids: CASSPMGDTEAFF. The CDR3 DNA reads TGTGCCAGCTCACCAATGGGCGACACTGAAGCTTTCTTT.